This T cell receptor (beta chain) was recorded in a study of CD8 T cells in ankylosing spondylitis. This clonotype appeared many times. As yet, its antigen is unknown. Findings and caveats of the study: Matched ankylosing spondylitis synovial fluid reportedly contained a significantly enriched population of disease-linked clones. Relatively rare in peripheral blood, disease-linked clones were also CD8+. The study identified a TCR beta motif of under 10 highly homologous variants that appeared characteristic of ankylosing spondylitis blood.

Libraries for TCR beta were made by quantitative 5'-RACE with molecular barcodes. TCRdb reprocessed the 5' RACE reads via MiXCR and lists one record per CDR3 protein. The data show under 85,000 distinct CDR3 sequences, 5.3% seen once. The CDR3 runs 12 residues. Trimming removed 6 bases from V and 8 bases from J, with 11 bases in between. CDR1 MNHNY and CDR2 SVGAGI come from the germline V gene (reference sequence). This chain uses TRBV6-6 with TRBJ1-3; D is perhaps TRBD1 (5 bases). The receptor was derived from a male donor with ankylosing spondylitis or in good health (not recorded which). Sequencing used blood, either unsorted or a sorted T cell fraction (not recorded which). CDR3 DNA sequence: TGTGCCAGCAGACGAGGGACGGACACCATATATTTT. It encodes CASRRGTDTIYF.